This is a list of T cell receptor beta chains from one sample in a study of T cell repertoires in cytomegalovirus infection. One entry per CDR3 protein results from TCRdb running MiXCR on the reads. The data show around 120,000 distinct CDR3 sequences, roughly two fifths seen once. No antigen has been identified for these receptors. The material sequenced was CD8+ T cells from cultured PBMCs, taken from culture after CMV antigen stimulation. All receptors come from a human donor in good health (CMV status not recorded). Some clones in this sample may be carry-over from other donors' samples. CDR3s include the opening cysteine and the closing phenylalanine or tryptophan.

J gene,V gene,CDR3 protein
TRBJ1-5,TRBV27,CASSGGPGANQPQHF
TRBJ1-4,TRBV5-1,CASSVGTGNEKLFF
TRBJ2-1,TRBV7-9,CASSLEVGQSSSYNEQFF
TRBJ2-3,TRBV18,CASSPPSGGAGSTDTQYF
TRBJ2-2,TRBV7-6,CASSSLQSLGNTGELFF
TRBJ1-2,TRBV12-3/TRBV12-4,CASSLGTGVFYGYTF
TRBJ2-1,TRBV7-2,CASSPVAGSDEQFF
TRBJ2-2,TRBV7-4,CASRPNRGRNTGELFF
TRBJ1-1,TRBV2,CASRKAGQGLAALAFF
TRBJ2-7,TRBV14,CASSLRDRGAYEQYF
TRBJ2-1,TRBV13,CASSLTDRVDHNEQFF
TRBJ1-1,TRBV28,CASGPLQGIDTEAFF
TRBJ2-3,TRBV27,CASSPLPSGGLTDTQYF
TRBJ2-3,TRBV7-6,CASSWIGGTDTQYF
TRBJ2-5,TRBV3-1,CASSHHGQGPETQYF
TRBJ2-2,TRBV4-1,CASSRLGGGDTGELFF
TRBJ2-1,TRBV7-9,CASSAVAGGPNNEQFF
TRBJ2-7,TRBV6-2/TRBV6-3,CASSYIVGQGESYEQYF
TRBJ2-7,TRBV2,CASSEALGTSGGVYEQYF
TRBJ2-3,TRBV7-3,CASSQQLPLVSNSQYF
TRBJ2-5,TRBV5-4,CASSFTQGDQETQYF
TRBJ2-2,TRBV29-1,CSVKGAGNTGELFF
TRBJ2-7,TRBV11-1,CASSWTGGTYEQYF
TRBJ2-1,TRBV24-1,CATSDLGTDNEQFF
TRBJ1-5,TRBV6-2/TRBV6-3,CASTADRLGNQPQHF
TRBJ1-4,TRBV7-6,CASSFPGTVLTNEKLFF
TRBJ2-3,TRBV12-3/TRBV12-4,CASRFLGGGLDTQYF
TRBJ1-2,TRBV2,CASIADYAGYGYTF
TRBJ2-3,TRBV4-2,CASSQELGVTQYF
TRBJ2-7,TRBV4-2,CASSQLRGYEQYF
TRBJ2-7,TRBV7-6,CASSSSPGRPRLEQYF
TRBJ1-5,TRBV28,CASKAVLRRHQPQHF
TRBJ2-1,TRBV9,CASSGGLAGRDNEQFF
TRBJ2-1,TRBV28,CASSPGGGPSLVDEQFF
TRBJ1-1,TRBV6-5,CASRLGSTEAFF
TRBJ2-7,TRBV12-3/TRBV12-4,CASSLDSGATYEQYF
TRBJ2-1,TRBV5-4,CASSLEGLGYENEQFF
TRBJ1-1,TRBV7-6,CASSPTVNTEAFF
TRBJ2-1,TRBV27,CASSAGSDEQFF
TRBJ1-1,TRBV19,CASSEQGIGNTEAFF
TRBJ2-3,TRBV12-3/TRBV12-4,CASSLEARAFGADTQYF